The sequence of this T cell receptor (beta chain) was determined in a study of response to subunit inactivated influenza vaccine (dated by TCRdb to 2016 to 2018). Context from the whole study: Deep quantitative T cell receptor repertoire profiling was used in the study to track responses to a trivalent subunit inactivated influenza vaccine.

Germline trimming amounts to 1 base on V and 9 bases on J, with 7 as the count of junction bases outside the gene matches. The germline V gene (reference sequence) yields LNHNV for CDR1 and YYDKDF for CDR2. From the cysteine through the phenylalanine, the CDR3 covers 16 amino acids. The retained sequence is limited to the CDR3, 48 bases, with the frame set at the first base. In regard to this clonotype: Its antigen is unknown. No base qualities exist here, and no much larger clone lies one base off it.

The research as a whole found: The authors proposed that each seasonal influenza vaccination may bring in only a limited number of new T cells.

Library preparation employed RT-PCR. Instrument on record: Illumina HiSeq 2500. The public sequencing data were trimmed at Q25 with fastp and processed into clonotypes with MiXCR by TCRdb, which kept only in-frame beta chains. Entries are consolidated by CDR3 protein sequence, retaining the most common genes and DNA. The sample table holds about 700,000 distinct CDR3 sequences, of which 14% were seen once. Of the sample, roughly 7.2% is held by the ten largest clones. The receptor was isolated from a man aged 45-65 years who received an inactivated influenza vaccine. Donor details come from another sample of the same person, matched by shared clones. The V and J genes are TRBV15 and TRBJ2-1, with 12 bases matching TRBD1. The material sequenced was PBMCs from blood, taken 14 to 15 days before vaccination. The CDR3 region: CATSRGGQGASFEQFF. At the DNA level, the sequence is TGTGCCACCAGCAGAGGGGGACAGGGGGCGTCGTTTGAGCAGTTCTTC.